This TCR beta chain comes out of a study of blood T cell repertoires in COVID-19. On the study more broadly: Nucleic acid was either cDNA or gDNA, and it came from T cells, B-cell-depleted T cells, or PBMCs.

Assignments of participants to cohorts depended upon their own reported clinical history. Cohort 3 recovered donors had two negative PCRs, clearance, or symptom resolution. Germline V gene lookup returns CDR1 SQVTM and CDR2 ANQGSEA. V trimming: 1 base; J trimming: 6 bases; junction bases outside the gene matches: 1. The CDR3 totals 14 residues. TCRdb keeps only in-frame clones here, not all; method: immunoSEQ multiplex PCR. The sample has 250,000 to 350,000 clones, around 87% seen once. This clone was seen once. The source material was PBMCs or T cells enriched from blood (not recorded which). J is TRBJ2-1 and V is TRBV29-1; 12 bases fit TRBD2. This TCR was sampled from a young woman who had recovered from COVID-19. CDR3 in amino acids: CSVEVLAGGNEQFF. The CDR3, as DNA: TGCAGCGTTGAAGTACTAGCGGGGGGCAATGAGCAGTTCTTC.